This TCR beta chain was found in a study of cytotoxic CD8 clonotypes in ibrutinib-treated CLL. Across the whole study: Among the patients, 10 to 11 presented as relapsed/refractory and approximately 14 as treatment-naive; 17 to 18 showed unmutated IGHV. General observations from the study: The study found baseline clonality above age-matched healthy donors, tracking circulating CD8+ T-cell counts.

A 1 in 200,000 to 1 in 1 million T cell depth was the sequencing target. Using immunoSEQ multiplex PCR, the repertoire was profiled, and TCRdb retains in-frame clones only, with some absent. The sample shows tens of thousands of clones, 60% to 80% of them seen only once. Regarding this clone: The target antigen is unknown.

CDR1 is MNHEY and CDR2 is SVGAGI in the germline V gene. This CDR3 is built from 14 residues. V gave up 10 bases and J gave up 2 bases, with 17 bases separating them. Sequencing was performed on PBMCs, taken at disease progression, from a patient treated with ibrutinib. The gene calls are TRBV6-5 and TRBJ2-5; D may match TRBD1 or TRBD2 (5 bases each). The clonotype originates from a human donor with chronic lymphocytic leukemia. CDR3 nucleotides: TGTGCCACTTCTCCGGGGCATATACAAGAGACCCAGTACTTC. Its translation: CATSPGHIQETQYF.